These 24 T cell receptor beta chains were all obtained from the same sample, sequenced in a study of blood T cell repertoires in COVID-19. Method: immunoSEQ multiplex PCR; TCRdb's copy keeps in-frame clones and lacks some. The sample holds more than 95,000 clones, roughly 85% seen once. The sequenced material came from peripheral blood. These TCRs come from a woman older than 75 with COVID-19, enrolled during active disease.

This chain joins TRBV4-3 and TRBJ2-1; 10 positions match TRBD1. From germline, CDR1 is LGHNA and CDR2 YSLEER. Trimming at V came to 4 bases and at J to 5 bases, leaving 8 bases not matched to a gene. The CDR3 loop spans 16 amino acids. For the CDR3, the DNA is TGCGCCAGCAGCCTATTAGGACAGGGGGTCGACAATGAGCAGTTCTTC. As protein: CASSLLGQGVDNEQFF.

This clone showed up just a few times. The chain joins TRBV7-2 to TRBJ1-6; D perhaps matches TRBD1 (6 bases). Trimming stripped 5 bases from V and 10 bases from J, with 21 bases between. The length of the CDR3 is 16 residues. CDR1 SGHTA and CDR2 FQGNSA come from the germline V gene. DNA for the CDR3: TGTGCCAGCAGCCCCCCTGGGGGGGGCGCCGGGTCACCCCTCCACTTT. This gives the protein CASSPPGGGAGSPLHF.

The chain recombines TRBV7-2 with TRBJ1-6; 7 bases fit TRBD1. The ends lost 2 bases at V and 9 bases at J; junction bases unmatched: 16. The CDR3 runs to 18 residues. Germline CDR1 SGHTA, CDR2 FQGNSA. In DNA form, the CDR3 reads TGTGCCAGCAGCTTACCAAGAAACGACAGGGTAATAGCTTCACCCCTCCACTTT. It encodes CASSLPRNDRVIASPLHF.

The chain employs TRBV19 and TRBJ1-4; the D gene is possibly TRBD1 (5 bases). Germline CDR1 reads LNHDA; CDR2 reads SQIVND (reference sequence). The V gene lost 9 bases and the J gene lost 8 bases, with 19 bases spanning the gap. This CDR3 is built from 14 residues. This CDR3 reads CASLGSGVKEKLFF. CDR3 coding DNA: TGTGCCAGCCTGGGGTCGGGGGTTAAGGAAAAACTGTTTTTT.

V is TRBV4-1 and J is TRBJ2-2, with TRBD2 identical over 7 bases. The CDR3 spans 16 residues. Germline CDR1 MGHRA, CDR2 YSYEKL. With V trimmed by 0 bases and J by 6 bases, 7 bases remained unmatched. The CDR3 loop reads CASSQDHGGRAGELFF. CDR3 sequence (DNA): TGCGCCAGCAGCCAAGATCACGGCGGGAGAGCCGGGGAGCTGTTTTTT.

This sequence joins TRBV5-5 and TRBJ2-5, with D possibly TRBD1 on 5 matching bases. Per germline, CDR1 SGHKS and CDR2 YYEKEE (reference sequence). Deletions cut 4 bases from V and 5 bases from J, with 15 bases between. This CDR3 has 14 residues. Here the CDR3 DNA reads TGTGCCAGCAGCAGGGGTCAGGGTGGTGAGACCCAGTACTTC. Translated, it gives CASSRGQGGETQYF. Combining the CDR3 with reference TRBV5-5 and TRBJ2-5 gives the whole variable domain DAGVTQSPTHLIKTRGQQVTLRCSPISGHKSVSWYQQVLGQGPQFIFQYYEKEERGRGNFPDRFSARQFPNYSSELNVNALLLGDSALYLCASSRGQGGETQYFGPGTRLLVL.

This chain links TRBV5-1 with TRBJ2-7; D is unclear. This CDR3 contains 12 residues. V lost 1 base and J lost 1, with 3 bases in between. Germline V gene data show CDR1 as SGHRS and CDR2 as YFSETQ. CDR3 in DNA: TGCGCCAGCAGCTTGCCATCCTACGAGCAGTACTTC. It is translated as CASSLPSYEQYF.

This clone was observed once. This chain links TRBV4-3 with TRBJ2-7; perhaps TRBD1 as D (6 bases). The V gene's germline CDR1 is LGHNA and CDR2 YSLEER. This CDR3 has 15 amino acids. V was clipped by 3 bases and J by 5 bases, with 17 bases between them. In DNA, the CDR3 is TGCGCCAGCAGCCACACAACAGGCCAGGGGAACGAGCAGTACTTC. It codes for CASSHTTGQGNEQYF.

The chain has TRBV4-3 and TRBJ2-7; a possible D gene is TRBD1 (5 bases). The CDR3 sequence is 15 residues long. Looked up from germline, CDR1 is LGHNA and CDR2 is YSLEER. Trimming removed 0 bases from V and 0 bases from J, with 9 bases in between. CDR3: CASSQDRVPSYEQYF. CDR3 in DNA: TGCGCCAGCAGCCAAGACAGGGTTCCCTCCTACGAGCAGTACTTC.

This clone came up a few times. This specimen includes other DNA sequences encoding the same CDR3. The chain has TRBV7-2 and TRBJ2-7; 11 positions agree with TRBD1. The V gene's germline CDR1 is SGHTA and CDR2 FQGNSA. The CDR3 is 15 amino acids. J gave up 5 bases and V 0 bases, and 3 bases lay outside the gene matches. The DNA for the CDR3 is TGTGCCAGCAGCTTAGCGGGACAGGGGGTCCACGAGCAGTACTTC. Translating it yields CASSLAGQGVHEQYF.

The V call is TRBV18, the J call TRBJ1-2; D unresolved. The CDR3 totals 17 residues. With 6 bases removed from V and 4 bases from J, the gap between germline ends came to 24 bases. From germline, CDR1 is KGHSH and CDR2 LQKENI. The CDR3 nucleotides are TGTGCCAGCTCCGCCGTATTGGGCCTAATCTTCGTCTATGGCTACACCTTC. Protein: CASSAVLGLIFVYGYTF.

This clone appeared a few times. The rearrangement links TRBV5-4 to TRBJ2-3, with D possibly being TRBD1 (6 bases). The ends were cut back, 4 bases at V and 0 bases at J, with 15 bases in the middle. CDR3 length equals 16 residues. CDR1 is SGHNT, CDR2 YYREEE, per germline (reference sequence). The CDR3 region is CASSDHRVRSTDTQYF. The CDR3, as DNA: TGTGCCAGCAGCGACCACAGGGTAAGGAGCACAGATACGCAGTATTTT.

The chain employs TRBV28 and TRBJ1-1, with 12 nucleotides matching TRBD1. The germline V gene encodes CDR1 MDHEN and CDR2 SYDVKM. The CDR3 sequence is 15 residues long. Unmatched junction bases numbered 14, after V lost 8 bases and J lost 10 bases. CDR3: CASLISGQGAQGAFF. DNA of the CDR3: TGTGCCAGCCTCATTTCGGGACAGGGGGCGCAGGGAGCTTTCTTT.

The rearrangement links TRBV10-3 to TRBJ1-5; D call uncertain. V shed 0 bases and J shed 4 bases, with 7 bases lying between them. The CDR3 has 14 residues. Germline lookup yields CDR1 ENHRY and CDR2 SYGVKD. The CDR3 nucleotides read TGTGCCATCAGTGAGTCGTGGGAGAATCAGCCCCAGCATTTT. Translating it yields CAISESWENQPQHF.

A single count supports this clone. V gene TRBV4-3 combines with J gene TRBJ2-1; TRBD2 matches 14 bases. The CDR3 extends over 15 amino acids. Germline V gene data show CDR1 as LGHNA and CDR2 as YSLEER. V lost 3 bases to trimming and J lost 9 bases; unmatched junction nucleotides: 4. The CDR3 region is CASSQGLAGVSEQFF. For the CDR3, the DNA is TGCGCCAGCAGCCAGGGACTAGCGGGAGTTAGTGAGCAGTTCTTC.

This clone occurred once. The genes are TRBV6-5 and TRBJ1-4; TRBD1 matches at 9 bases. This CDR3 spans 14 amino acids. V lost 6 bases, J lost 4 bases, and 3 bases stayed unmatched. Looked up from germline, CDR1 is MNHEY and CDR2 is SVGAGI. CDR3 coding DNA: TGTGCCAGCAGGCGGGACAGGGTTAATGAAAAACTGTTTTTT. Its translation is CASRRDRVNEKLFF.

The genes are TRBV18 and TRBJ1-1; 7 nucleotides agree with TRBD1. The CDR3 loop spans 15 amino acids. Germline V gene data show CDR1 as KGHSH and CDR2 as LQKENI. With 3 bases clipped from V and 4 bases from J, the junction kept 8 bases outside the gene matches. CDR3 nucleotides: TGTGCCAGCTCACCGAGGGGGCCTGGGGTCACTGAAGCTTTCTTT. This translates into CASSPRGPGVTEAFF.

This sequence joins TRBV19 and TRBJ1-4; D may be TRBD1 (6 bases). The V end lost 9 bases, the J end lost 6 bases, and 14 bases lay between the germline ends. This CDR3 is built from 13 residues. Germline V gene sequence: CDR1 LNHDA, CDR2 SQIVND (reference sequence). The CDR3 sequence: CASKGGGYEKLFF. In nucleotides, the CDR3 is TGTGCCAGCAAAGGGGGGGGGTATGAAAAACTGTTTTTT.

This clone was counted a few times. The rearrangement links TRBV14 to TRBJ2-7; D unclear. The V end lost 4 bases, the J end lost 10 bases, and 17 bases lay between the germline ends. The CDR3 covers 13 residues. Looked up from germline, CDR1 is SGHDN and CDR2 is FVKESK. The CDR3 sequence: CASSRNPPQEQYF. For the CDR3, the DNA is TGTGCCAGCAGCCGAAACCCCCCCCAGGAACAGTACTTC.

This chain joins TRBV3-1 (or the pseudogene TRBV3-2) and TRBJ2-7, with D possibly TRBD2 on 6 matching bases. CDR3 length equals 14 residues. Germline CDR1 is LGHDT and CDR2 is YNNKEL (reference sequence). Trimming took 5 bases from V and 3 from J, leaving 14 bases between them. CDR3 protein: CASSWTTGDYEQYF. In DNA, the CDR3 is TGTGCCAGCAGCTGGACTACGGGGGACTACGAGCAGTACTTC.

The chain is built from TRBV19 and TRBJ2-3; 14 bases are a match to TRBD2. The CDR3 consists of 18 residues. V trimming: 7 bases; J trimming: 3 bases; junction bases outside the gene matches: 12. Germline assignment: CDR1 LNHDA and CDR2 SQIVND (reference sequence). The DNA of the CDR3 is TGTGCCAGTAAGCCGCCATTGGGACTAGCGGGAGTAACAGATACGCAGTATTTT. It encodes CASKPPLGLAGVTDTQYF.

The count of this clone is one. The V gene is TRBV19, the J gene TRBJ2-7; 7 positions match TRBD1. Germline values: CDR1 LNHDA, CDR2 SQIVND (reference sequence). The junction had 13 bases not matched to a gene; V was cut back by 4 bases and J by 1 base. The CDR3 spans 17 residues. The CDR3 loop reads CASSTGLGQARSYEQYF. Here the CDR3 DNA reads TGTGCCAGTAGTACGGGGCTCGGACAGGCACGATCCTACGAGCAGTACTTC.

This chain connects TRBV7-8 to TRBJ2-1; 12 bases line up with TRBD2. J lost 6 bases, V lost 1 base, and 7 bases had no gene match. The CDR3 has 17 residues. Germline assignment: CDR1 SGHVS and CDR2 FQNEAQ. The DNA of the CDR3 is TGTGCCAGCAGCTTAGTCCGCCTAGCGGGGGGGGGCAATGAGCAGTTCTTC. Protein sequence: CASSLVRLAGGGNEQFF.

This sequence joins TRBV4-3 and TRBJ2-3; D perhaps matches TRBD1 (6 bases). The V end was cut by 4 bases, the J end by 3 bases, with 11 bases between. CDR1 is LGHNA, CDR2 YSLEER, per germline. CDR3 size: 14 residues. This chain's CDR3 is CASSRTGLTDTQYF. The DNA of the CDR3 is TGCGCCAGCAGCCGCACAGGGTTGACAGATACGCAGTATTTT.